One and the same sample provided the 20 T cell receptor beta chains below, sequenced in a study of cytomegalovirus exposure and HLA in healthy donors. The PCR used 60 Vbeta and 13 Jbeta primers. Clones were sequenced by immunoSEQ multiplex PCR, and TCRdb holds only the in-frame ones, with some missing. The sample has 150,000 or so clones; under 85% are singletons. Source material: PBMCs. All receptors derive from a man younger than 30 in good health and CMV-seronegative.

The CDR3 sequence: CASSLSPGNTEAFF. CDR3 nucleotide sequence: TGCGCCAGCAGCTTGAGTCCAGGCAACACTGAAGCTTTCTTT. V is TRBV5-1 and J is TRBJ1-1; D gene uncertain. CDR3 length: 14 amino acids. The germline CDR1 and CDR2 sequences are SGHRS and YFSETQ. V lost 1 base to trimming and J lost 2 bases, with 9 bases between them.

CDR3 amino acids: CASSVGIAGGNEQFF. DNA of the CDR3: TGTGCCAGCAGCGTAGGGATAGCGGGGGGCAATGAGCAGTTCTTC. The V and J genes are TRBV9 and TRBJ2-1; 10 bases agree with TRBD2. V lost 0 bases to trimming and J lost 6 bases; unmatched junction nucleotides: 3. The CDR3 extends over 15 amino acids. In germline, CDR1 is SGDLS, CDR2 YYNGEE.

V and J are TRBV11-2 and TRBJ2-1; weak D call: TRBD2 (5 bases). Germline-derived CDR1 and CDR2 are SGHAT and FQNNGV. CDR3 size: 11 residues. V lost 5 bases and J lost 9, with 8 bases in between. CDR3 in DNA: TGTGCCAGCAGCCGGGGTGGTGAGCAGTTCTTC. This codes for CASSRGGEQFF.

The chain carries TRBV25-1 and TRBJ2-2; TRBD1 aligns across 7 bases. CDR3 length: 16 amino acids. The germline V gene encodes CDR1 MGHDK and CDR2 SYGVNS. Unmatched junction bases numbered 10, after V lost 5 bases and J lost 4 bases. The CDR3 sequence: CASSWGQRLGTGELFF. CDR3 DNA: TGTGCCAGCAGTTGGGGACAGCGTCTTGGCACCGGGGAGCTGTTTTTT.

This clone was seen only once. The V and J genes are TRBV7-9 and TRBJ2-1; TRBD2 agrees at 8 bases. The trim removed 4 bases at V and 3 bases at J, leaving 8 bases unmatched. The CDR3 extends over 16 amino acids. Germline V gene sequence: CDR1 SEHNR, CDR2 FQNEAQ (reference sequence). The CDR3 nucleotides read TGTGCCAGCAGCTCCTTCCAGGGACTAGACTACAATGAGCAGTTCTTC. Amino acid sequence: CASSSFQGLDYNEQFF.

This chain uses TRBV7-5 with TRBJ1-5; the listed D gene, TRBD1, was not tested against the DNA. TRBV7-5 is a pseudogene segment. CDR3 size: 17 residues. The CDR3 nucleotides read TGTGTCAGAAGCTTAAAACAGGGATCCTATAGCAATCAGCCCCAGCATTTT. It translates to CVRSLKQGSYSNQPQHF.

The J gene is TRBJ2-1, the V gene TRBV2, with TRBD2 matching 7 bases. Per the germline V gene, CDR1 is SNHLY and CDR2 is FYNNEI. CDR3 length equals 14 residues. The V segment lost 6 bases and the J segment 7 bases; nucleotides outside the gene matches: 9. Written as DNA, the CDR3 is TGTGCCAGCAGACCCTTTGCGGGGGAAAATGAGCAGTTCTTC. Residues: CASRPFAGENEQFF.

The V call is TRBV4-3, the J call TRBJ1-2; D is perhaps TRBD1 (5 bases). The V end lost 2 bases, the J end lost 8 bases, and 15 bases lay between the germline ends. Germline CDR1 is LGHNA and CDR2 is YSLEER. The CDR3 is 14 residues long. In nucleotides, the CDR3 is TGCGCCAGCAGCCAACGATCCAACGGGGGGGGCTACACCTTC. It yields the protein CASSQRSNGGGYTF.

J is TRBJ1-2 and V is TRBV9; D is uncertain. V lost 1 base and J 0 bases, leaving 7 bases between the germline ends. The CDR3 covers 14 residues. The germline V gene has CDR1 SGDLS and CDR2 YYNGEE. The CDR3 DNA reads TGTGCCAGCAGCGTAACGGGAACTAACTATGGCTACACCTTC. It translates to CASSVTGTNYGYTF.

This clone was recorded only once. This chain joins TRBV7-2 and TRBJ2-3; TRBD2 matches at 12 bases. The CDR3 spans 14 residues. V dropped 8 bases and J dropped 1; count of bases not matched to a gene: 1. CDR1 and CDR2 from the germline V gene are SGHTA and FQGNSA. The CDR3 loop is CASRLAGGTDTQYF. The DNA of the CDR3 is TGTGCCAGCCGACTAGCGGGGGGCACAGATACGCAGTATTTT.

The genes are TRBV2 and TRBJ1-2, with no clear D. This CDR3 has 15 amino acids. V lost 2 bases to trimming and J lost 5 bases, with 15 bases between them. From germline, CDR1 is SNHLY and CDR2 FYNNEI. The CDR3 loop reads CASSESQSNVYGYTF. CDR3 bases: TGTGCCAGCAGTGAATCCCAAAGCAACGTTTATGGCTACACCTTC. The full variable domain, its missing parts supplied by reference TRBV2 and TRBJ1-2, is EPEVTQTPSHQVTQMGQEVILRCVPISNHLYFYWYRQILGQKVEFLVSFYNNEISEKSEIFDDQFSVERPDGSNFTLKIRSTKLEDSAMYFCASSESQSNVYGYTFGSGTRLTVV.

Only one count was recorded for this clone. V gene TRBV7-2 combines with J gene TRBJ1-1; 7 nucleotides line up with TRBD1. Germline trimming cut 7 bases from V and 4 bases from J; bases unmatched to any gene: 15. The CDR3 is 16 amino acids. Germline CDR1 and CDR2: SGHTA and FQGNSA. The CDR3 DNA reads TGTGCCAGCAATACCGGGACAGCGCGCCGGGGCACTGAAGCTTTCTTT. It translates to CASNTGTARRGTEAFF.

This clone was counted only a few times. This chain links TRBV2 with TRBJ1-1, with 7 nucleotides matching TRBD1. V trimming: 4 bases; J trimming: 8 bases; junction bases outside the gene matches: 7. From germline, CDR1 is SNHLY and CDR2 FYNNEI. The CDR3 spans 13 residues. The CDR3 DNA reads as TGTGCCAGCAGTGGAGACAGGGTGGGAGAAGCTTTCTTT. Amino acid sequence: CASSGDRVGEAFF. Looking up the rest from reference TRBV2 and TRBJ1-1 gives the full variable domain: EPEVTQTPSHQVTQMGQEVILRCVPISNHLYFYWYRQILGQKVEFLVSFYNNEISEKSEIFDDQFSVERPDGSNFTLKIRSTKLEDSAMYFCASSGDRVGEAFFGQGTRLTVV.

This sequence joins TRBV2 and TRBJ1-1; 9 nucleotides line up with TRBD1. Unmatched junction bases numbered 5, after V lost 6 bases and J lost 3 bases. The CDR3 length is 14 residues. Germline loops: CDR1 SNHLY, CDR2 FYNNEI. The CDR3, as DNA: TGTGCCAGCAGCCCACAGGGGGCTGACACTGAAGCTTTCTTT. Translating gives CASSPQGADTEAFF.

The J gene is TRBJ1-1, the V gene TRBV4-3; D possibly corresponds to TRBD1 (5 bases). Between the trimmed V and J ends, which lost 0 bases and 4 bases, there was a span of 9 bases. Germline V gene lookup returns CDR1 LGHNA and CDR2 YSLEER. This CDR3 is 14 amino acids long. In DNA, the CDR3 is TGCGCCAGCAGCCAAGATGGGGGGAGCACTGAAGCTTTCTTT. It is translated as CASSQDGGSTEAFF.

V is TRBV6-1 and J is TRBJ1-2; 9 nucleotides line up with TRBD1. V shed 8 bases and J 4 bases; nucleotides not matched to a gene: 5. Germline V gene sequence: CDR1 MNHNS, CDR2 SASEGT. The CDR3 spans 13 residues. CDR3 sequence: CASGDRGSYGYTF. The CDR3, as DNA: TGTGCCAGCGGAGACAGGGGGTCCTATGGCTACACCTTC.

This clone was detected only a few times. V gene TRBV5-1 combines with J gene TRBJ2-5; 9 nucleotides line up with TRBD1. Germline CDR1 is SGHRS and CDR2 is YFSETQ. Trimming cost V 0 bases and J 3 bases; bases outside gene matches: 6. CDR3 length: 16 amino acids. The CDR3 nucleotides read TGCGCCAGCAGCTTGGGTCTGGGACAGGGTGAAGAGACCCAGTACTTC. Its protein product is CASSLGLGQGEETQYF.

The genes are TRBV6-4 and TRBJ2-2, with D hard to call. Deletions cut 6 bases from V and 3 bases from J, with 8 bases between. This CDR3 spans 13 amino acids. Germline lookup yields CDR1 MRHNA and CDR2 SNTAGT. The CDR3: CASSESDTGELFF. In nucleotides, the CDR3 is TGTGCCAGCAGCGAATCAGACACCGGGGAGCTGTTTTTT.

This clone has a handful of counts. The V gene is TRBV10-2, the J gene TRBJ1-4; D gene uncertain. The CDR3 spans 14 residues. Looked up from germline, CDR1 is WSHSY and CDR2 is SAAADI. Trimming shortened V by 7 bases and J by 3 bases, and 12 bases separated the two germline ends. DNA for the CDR3: TGCGCCAGCAAGGTTGGAGGGTCTAATGAAAAACTGTTTTTT. The encoded protein is CASKVGGSNEKLFF.

This sequence joins TRBV30 and TRBJ2-3; a possible D gene is TRBD2 (6 bases). CDR1 is GTSNPN, CDR2 SVGIG, per germline (reference sequence). The CDR3 contains 16 residues. V lost 0 bases and J lost 2, with 15 bases in between. CDR3 nucleotides: TGTGCCTGGAGTGTAGGGGCGGGGACCCTCACAGATACGCAGTATTTT. This sequence encodes CAWSVGAGTLTDTQYF.